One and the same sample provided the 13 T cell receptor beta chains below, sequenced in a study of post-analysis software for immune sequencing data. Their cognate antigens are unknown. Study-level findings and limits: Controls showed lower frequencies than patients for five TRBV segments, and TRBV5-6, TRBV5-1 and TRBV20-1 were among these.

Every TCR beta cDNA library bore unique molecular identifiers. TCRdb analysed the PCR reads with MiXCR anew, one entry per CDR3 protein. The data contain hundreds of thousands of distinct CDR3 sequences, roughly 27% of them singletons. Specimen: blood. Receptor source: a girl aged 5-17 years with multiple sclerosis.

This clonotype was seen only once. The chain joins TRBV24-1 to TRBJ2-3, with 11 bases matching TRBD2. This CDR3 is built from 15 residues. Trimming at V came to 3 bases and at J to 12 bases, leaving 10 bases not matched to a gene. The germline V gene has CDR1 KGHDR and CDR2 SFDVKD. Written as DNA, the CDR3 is TGTGCCACCAGTGATCCGGGACTAGCGGATCCCAATCAGTATTTT. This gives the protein CATSDPGLADPNQYF.

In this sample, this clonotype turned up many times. For the CDR3, the DNA is TGCAGCGTTGTACTAGCGGGGAGGGAATACGAGCAGTACTTC. It codes for CSVVLAGREYEQYF. The chain combines TRBV29-1 with TRBJ2-7; 10 nucleotides match TRBD2. V was pared by 4 bases and J by 4 bases, with 7 bases of the junction left unmatched. Per germline, CDR1 SQVTM and CDR2 ANQGSEA. This CDR3 region has 14 residues.

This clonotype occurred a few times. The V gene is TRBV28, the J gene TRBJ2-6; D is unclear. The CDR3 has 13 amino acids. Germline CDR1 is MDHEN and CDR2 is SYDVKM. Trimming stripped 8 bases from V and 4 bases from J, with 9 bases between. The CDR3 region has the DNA TGTGCCAGCCGAAGTGCCGGGGCCAACGTCCTGACTTTC. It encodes CASRSAGANVLTF.

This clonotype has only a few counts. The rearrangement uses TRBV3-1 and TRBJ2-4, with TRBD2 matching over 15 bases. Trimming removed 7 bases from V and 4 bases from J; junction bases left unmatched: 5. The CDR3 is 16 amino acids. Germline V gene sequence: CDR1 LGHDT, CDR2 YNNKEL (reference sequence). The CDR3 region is CASTNGLAGGKNIQYF. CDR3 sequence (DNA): TGTGCCAGCACCAACGGACTAGCGGGGGGGAAAAACATTCAGTACTTC.

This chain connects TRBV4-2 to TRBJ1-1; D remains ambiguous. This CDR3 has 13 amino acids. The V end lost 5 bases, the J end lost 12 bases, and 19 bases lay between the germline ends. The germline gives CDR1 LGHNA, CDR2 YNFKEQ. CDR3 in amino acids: CASSSVQEGLTFF. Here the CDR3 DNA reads TGTGCCAGCAGCTCGGTGCAGGAGGGTTTGACTTTCTTT.

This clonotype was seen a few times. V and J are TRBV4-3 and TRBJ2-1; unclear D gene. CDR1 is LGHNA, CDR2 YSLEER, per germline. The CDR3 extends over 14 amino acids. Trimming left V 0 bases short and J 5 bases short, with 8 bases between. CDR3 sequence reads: CASSQDPRNNEQFF. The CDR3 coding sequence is TGCGCCAGCAGCCAAGATCCCAGGAACAATGAGCAGTTCTTC.

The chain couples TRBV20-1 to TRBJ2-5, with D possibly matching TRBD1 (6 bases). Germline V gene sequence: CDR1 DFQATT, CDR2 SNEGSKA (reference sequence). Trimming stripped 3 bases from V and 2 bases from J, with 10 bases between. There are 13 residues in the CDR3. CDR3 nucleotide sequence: TGCAGTGCTAGCAGGGGAAGGCAAGAGACCCAGTACTTC. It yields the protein CSASRGRQETQYF.

Here the CDR3 reads CAIFRASGRAFSYEQYF. CDR3 sequence (DNA): TGTGCCATCTTTCGGGCTAGCGGGAGGGCCTTCAGCTACGAGCAGTACTTC. The chain joins TRBV21-1 to TRBJ2-7; the D call of TRBD2 is as the table states it, not checked on the DNA. TRBV21-1 is classified as a pseudogene. This CDR3 region has 17 residues.

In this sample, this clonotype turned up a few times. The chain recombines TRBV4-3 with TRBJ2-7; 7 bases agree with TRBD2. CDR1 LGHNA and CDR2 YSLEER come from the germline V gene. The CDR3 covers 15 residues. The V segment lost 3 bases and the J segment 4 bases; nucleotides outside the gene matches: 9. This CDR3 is CASSQTWEGGYEQYF. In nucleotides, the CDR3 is TGCGCCAGCAGCCAGACCTGGGAGGGCGGGTACGAGCAGTACTTC.

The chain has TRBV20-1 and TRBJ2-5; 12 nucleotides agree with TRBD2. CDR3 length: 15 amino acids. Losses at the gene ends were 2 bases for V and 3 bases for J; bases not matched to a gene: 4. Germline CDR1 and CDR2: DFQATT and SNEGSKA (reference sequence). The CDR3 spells CSARPWTSGEETQYF. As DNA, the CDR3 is TGCAGTGCTAGACCCTGGACTAGCGGGGAAGAGACCCAGTACTTC.

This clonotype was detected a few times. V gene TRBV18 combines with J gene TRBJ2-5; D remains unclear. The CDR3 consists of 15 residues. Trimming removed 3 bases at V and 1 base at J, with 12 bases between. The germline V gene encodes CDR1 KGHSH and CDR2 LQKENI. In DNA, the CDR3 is TGTGCCAGCTCACCCGGGCTCCTCTCCCAAGAGACCCAGTACTTC. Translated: CASSPGLLSQETQYF.

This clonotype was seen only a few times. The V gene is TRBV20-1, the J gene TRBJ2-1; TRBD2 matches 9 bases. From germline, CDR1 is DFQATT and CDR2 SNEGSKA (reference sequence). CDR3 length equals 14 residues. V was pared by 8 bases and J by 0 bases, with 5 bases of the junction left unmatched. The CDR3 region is CSHSGGSSYNEQFF. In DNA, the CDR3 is TGCAGTCATAGCGGGGGCAGCTCCTACAATGAGCAGTTCTTC.

CDR3 protein: CASSISGTLNLLFYNEQFF. CDR3 DNA: TGTGCCAGCAGCATTAGCGGGACCCTAAACCTCCTCTTCTACAATGAGCAGTTCTTC. J is TRBJ2-1 and V is TRBV28, with 8 bases identical to TRBD2. Germline CDR1 and CDR2: MDHEN and SYDVKM. The CDR3 length is 19 residues. Trimming cost V 6 bases and J 3 bases; bases outside gene matches: 19.